Listed below are T cell receptor beta chains from one sample, sequenced in a study of response to subunit inactivated influenza vaccine. From the RT-PCR reads, TCRdb called clonotypes with MiXCR, one entry per CDR3 protein. The table shows 490,000 or so distinct CDR3 sequences, with roughly 8.2% occurring only once. The specimen comprised PBMCs from blood, sampled around 25 months after vaccination. The receptors originated from a man aged 50-75 years who received an inactivated influenza vaccine. CDR3s leave out the opening cysteine and the closing phenylalanine or tryptophan. Size is omitted from some rows. Given values are once, few, many or a class for expanded clones.

V: TRBV20-1; size: -; CDR3: SAPERGRIYEQY
V: TRBV6-2/TRBV6-3; size: -; CDR3: ASSLGLAGGFYNEQF
V: TRBV2; size: -; CDR3: ASSEFEYEQY
V: TRBV12-3/TRBV12-4; size: -; CDR3: ASTRGQGDGYT
V: TRBV7-2; size: -; CDR3: ASSFGGSVFNIQY
V: TRBV15; size: few; CDR3: ATSRDLGLTQETQY
V: TRBV4-2; size: -; CDR3: ASSQDHVRGNQPQH
V: TRBV4-3; size: many; CDR3: ASSQVTGGTDTQY
V: TRBV24-1; size: -; CDR3: ATSDYSGSGQVTQY
V: TRBV20-1; size: -; CDR3: SAQRGSYNEQF
V: TRBV4-1; size: few; CDR3: ASSQEMGRTEAF
V: TRBV7-9; size: -; CDR3: ASSKTSSHYEQY
V: TRBV2; size: -; CDR3: ASSERISTDTQY
V: TRBV19; size: -; CDR3: ASSMFRKEQF
V: TRBV9; size: many; CDR3: ASSVEPTGGEDYGYT
V: TRBV7-6; size: many; CDR3: ASSLSTSGTDTQY
V: TRBV7-2; size: -; CDR3: ASSLVDRDSYEQY
V: TRBV5-1; size: many; CDR3: ASSLSSGTDTQY
V: TRBV14; size: many; CDR3: ASSQTFLRRGTGELF
V: TRBV6-5; size: few; CDR3: ASSYGRQGNQPQH
V: TRBV14; size: few; CDR3: ASSQVTGVEQY
V: TRBV10-3; size: -; CDR3: AISESTWYNEQF
V: TRBV2; size: many; CDR3: ASRLTGRNIQY
V: TRBV5-1; size: -; CDR3: ASSLVTGPTYGYT
V: TRBV6-2/TRBV6-3; size: few; CDR3: ASSPRQGATYEQY
V: TRBV12-5; size: many; CDR3: ASGFFQGNTGELF
V: TRBV10-3; size: few; CDR3: AISSPDRWNSPLH
V: TRBV20-1; size: few; CDR3: SARLSTDSYEQY
V: TRBV12-3/TRBV12-4; size: -; CDR3: ASSPTVHGGYT
V: TRBV2; size: -; CDR3: ASRWGTGDEKLF
V: TRBV12-3/TRBV12-4; size: -; CDR3: ASSFGRLNYEQY
V: TRBV5-6; size: few; CDR3: ASSWSRDTQY
V: TRBV3-1; size: -; CDR3: ASSRKTDSWGDEQY
V: TRBV5-6; size: few; CDR3: ASSLIGDTGELF
V: TRBV12-2; size: -; CDR3: ARQIVGGREQY